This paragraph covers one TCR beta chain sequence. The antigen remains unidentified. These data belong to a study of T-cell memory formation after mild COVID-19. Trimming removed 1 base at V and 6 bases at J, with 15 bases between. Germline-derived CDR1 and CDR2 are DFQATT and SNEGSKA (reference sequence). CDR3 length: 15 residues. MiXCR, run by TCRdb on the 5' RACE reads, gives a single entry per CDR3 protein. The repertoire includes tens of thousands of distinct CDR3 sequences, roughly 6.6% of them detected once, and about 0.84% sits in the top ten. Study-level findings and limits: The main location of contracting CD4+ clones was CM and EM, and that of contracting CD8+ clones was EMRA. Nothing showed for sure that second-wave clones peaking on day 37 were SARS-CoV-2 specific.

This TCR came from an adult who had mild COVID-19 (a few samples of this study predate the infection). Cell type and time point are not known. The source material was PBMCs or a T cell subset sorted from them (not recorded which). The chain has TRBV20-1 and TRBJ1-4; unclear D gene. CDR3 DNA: TGCAGTGCTAGAGTATTTGGGGTTGCGGATGAAAAACTGTTTTTT. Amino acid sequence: CSARVFGVADEKLFF.